The sequence of this T cell receptor beta chain was determined in a study of T cells in Graves' hyperthyroidism and ophthalmopathy. Amplified regions were TCR beta CDR3 sequences from RNA transcripts. First-round RT-PCR of the TCR CDR3 relied on the HTBI primer set. MiXCR, run by TCRdb on the multiplex PCR reads, gives a single entry per CDR3 protein. The sample contains 300,000 to 450,000 distinct CDR3 sequences, more than 15% of which appear only once. With a duration under 2 months, the hyperthyroidism was newly diagnosed in patients aged 18 to 65. The CDR3 has 13 amino acids. Per the germline V gene, CDR1 is GTSNPN and CDR2 is SVGIG (reference sequence). Trimming took off 4 bases at V and 3 bases at J, with 12 bases between the two ends.

This clonotype was obtained from a young woman with Graves' hyperthyroidism that later progressed to Graves' ophthalmopathy. V is TRBV30 and J is TRBJ1-2; D might be TRBD1 (5 bases). The source material was blood. CDR3 sequence reads: CAWNRAGYYGYTF. In nucleotides, the CDR3 is TGTGCCTGGAATCGAGCAGGGTACTATGGCTACACCTTC.